The subject of this entry is one T cell receptor (beta chain). The target antigen is unknown. These data belong to a study of cytomegalovirus exposure and HLA in healthy donors. With 60 Vbeta and 13 Jbeta primers, the PCR was carried out. Method: immunoSEQ multiplex PCR; TCRdb's copy keeps in-frame clones and lacks some. Of about 160,000 clones in the sample, roughly 78% are singletons; the top ten hold approximately 3.1%. This CDR3 has 15 residues. The ends lost 6 bases at V and 5 bases at J; junction bases unmatched: 6. From germline, CDR1 is MNHEY and CDR2 SVGAGI. Study-wide results and caveats: A later analysis found common viral pathogens apparently linked to several of the most significant clusters.

The sequencing input was PBMCs. The sequence was collected from a woman aged 40 to 50 in good health and CMV-seronegative. V gene TRBV6-5 combines with J gene TRBJ2-1; 11 nucleotides align to TRBD2. CDR3 DNA: TGTGCCAGCAGGGAGGGGACTAGCGGAAACAATGAGCAGTTCTTC. It translates to CASREGTSGNNEQFF.